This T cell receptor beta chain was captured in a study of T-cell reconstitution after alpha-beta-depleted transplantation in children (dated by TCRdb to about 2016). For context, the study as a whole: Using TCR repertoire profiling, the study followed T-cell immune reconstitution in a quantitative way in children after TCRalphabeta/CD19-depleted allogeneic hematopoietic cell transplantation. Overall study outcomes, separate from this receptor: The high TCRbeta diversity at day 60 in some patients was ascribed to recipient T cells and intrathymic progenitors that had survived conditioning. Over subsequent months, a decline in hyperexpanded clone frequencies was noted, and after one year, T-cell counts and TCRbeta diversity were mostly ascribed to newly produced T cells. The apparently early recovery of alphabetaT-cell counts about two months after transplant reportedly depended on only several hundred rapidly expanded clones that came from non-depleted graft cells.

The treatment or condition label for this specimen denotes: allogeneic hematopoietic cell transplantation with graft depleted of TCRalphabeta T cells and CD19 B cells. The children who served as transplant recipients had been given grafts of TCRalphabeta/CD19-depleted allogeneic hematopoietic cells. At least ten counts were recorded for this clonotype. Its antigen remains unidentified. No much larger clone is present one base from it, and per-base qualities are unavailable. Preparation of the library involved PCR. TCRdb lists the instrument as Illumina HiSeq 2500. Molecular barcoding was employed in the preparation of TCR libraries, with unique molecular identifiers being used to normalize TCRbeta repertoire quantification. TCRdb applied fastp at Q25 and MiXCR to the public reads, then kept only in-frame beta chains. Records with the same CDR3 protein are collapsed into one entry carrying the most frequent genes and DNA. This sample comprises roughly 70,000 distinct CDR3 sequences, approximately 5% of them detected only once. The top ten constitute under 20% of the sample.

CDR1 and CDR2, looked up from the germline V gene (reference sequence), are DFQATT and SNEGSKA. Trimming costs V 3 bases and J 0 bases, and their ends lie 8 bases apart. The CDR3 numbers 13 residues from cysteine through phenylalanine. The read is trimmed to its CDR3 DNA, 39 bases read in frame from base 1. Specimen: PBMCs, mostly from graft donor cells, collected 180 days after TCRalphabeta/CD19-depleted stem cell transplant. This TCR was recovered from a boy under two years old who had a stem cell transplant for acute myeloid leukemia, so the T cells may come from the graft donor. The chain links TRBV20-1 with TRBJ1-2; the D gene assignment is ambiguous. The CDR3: CSASRLANYGYTF. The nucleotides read TGCAGTGCTAGTCGTTTAGCTAACTATGGCTACACCTTC.